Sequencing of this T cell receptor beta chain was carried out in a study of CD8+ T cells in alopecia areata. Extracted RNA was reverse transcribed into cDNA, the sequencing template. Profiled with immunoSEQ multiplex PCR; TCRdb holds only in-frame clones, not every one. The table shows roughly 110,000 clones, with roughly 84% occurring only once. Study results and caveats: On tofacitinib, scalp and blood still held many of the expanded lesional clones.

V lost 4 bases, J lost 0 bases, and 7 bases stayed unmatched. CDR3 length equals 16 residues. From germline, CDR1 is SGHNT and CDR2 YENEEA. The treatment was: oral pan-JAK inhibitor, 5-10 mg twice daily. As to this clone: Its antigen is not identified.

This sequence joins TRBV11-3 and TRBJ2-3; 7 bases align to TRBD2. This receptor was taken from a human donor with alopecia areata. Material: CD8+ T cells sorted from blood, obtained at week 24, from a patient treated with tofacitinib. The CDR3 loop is CASSSPAGPSTDTQYF. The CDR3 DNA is TGTGCCAGCAGCTCGCCAGCGGGGCCTAGCACAGATACGCAGTATTTT.